This T cell receptor beta chain was sequenced during a study of OX40 agonist ivuxolimab in advanced cancers. Study-level information: Under the entry rules, prior anti-PD-1, anti-PD-L1 or anti-CTLA-4 therapy was allowed, and approximately 40% had some.

A note on this clone: Its antigen is not identified.

Germline V gives CDR1 MNHEY, CDR2 SVGAGI. V gave up 4 bases and J gave up 4 bases, with 19 bases separating them. This CDR3 contains 16 residues. Excluded were patients having autoimmune disease history or systemic immunosuppression. Study-level results: There were also nonresponders showing low normalized T-cell clonal expansion. There were, on average, more expanded clones in CD8+ T cells than in CD4+.

Sequencing used immunoSEQ multiplex PCR; TCRdb keeps in-frame clones, though not all of them. The profile shows nearly 110,000 clones, about nine tenths of them singletons. Sample: CD4+ or CD8+ T cells sorted from blood, taken in a trial of the OX40 agonist ivuxolimab. The TCR comes from an adult with an advanced solid tumor such as melanoma, head and neck, liver or kidney cancer. The J gene is TRBJ1-2, the V gene TRBV6-5; no firm D call. The CDR3 loop reads CASSSSWASSGYGYTF. CDR3 in DNA: TGTGCCAGCAGTTCGAGCTGGGCCTCGTCCGGCTATGGCTACACCTTC.